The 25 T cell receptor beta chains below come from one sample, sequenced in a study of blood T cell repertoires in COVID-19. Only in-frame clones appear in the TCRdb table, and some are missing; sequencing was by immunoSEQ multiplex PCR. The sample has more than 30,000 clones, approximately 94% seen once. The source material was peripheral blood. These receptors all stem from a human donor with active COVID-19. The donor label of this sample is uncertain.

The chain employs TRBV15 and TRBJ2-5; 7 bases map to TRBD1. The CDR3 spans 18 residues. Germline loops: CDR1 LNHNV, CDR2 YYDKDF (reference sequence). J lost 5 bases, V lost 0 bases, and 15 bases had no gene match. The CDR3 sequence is CATSRDLVGQVYGETQYF. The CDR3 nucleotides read TGTGCCACCAGCAGAGATCTCGTTGGACAGGTCTACGGTGAGACCCAGTACTTC.

The CDR3 reads CASSLAASGRTDTQYF. The CDR3 DNA reads as TGTGCCAGCAGCTTAGCGGCTAGCGGGCGCACAGATACGCAGTATTTT. V is TRBV7-9 and J is TRBJ2-3; 8 bases map to TRBD2. Germline V CDR1 and CDR2: SEHNR, FQNEAQ (reference sequence). V shed 0 bases, J shed 1 base, and the junction held 3 bases outside the gene matches. The CDR3 is made up of 16 amino acids.

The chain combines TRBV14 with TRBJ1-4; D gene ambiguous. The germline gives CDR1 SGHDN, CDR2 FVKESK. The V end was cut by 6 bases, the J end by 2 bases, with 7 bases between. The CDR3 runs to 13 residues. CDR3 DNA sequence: TGTGCCAGCAGAGGTAGCACTAATGAAAAACTGTTTTTT. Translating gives CASRGSTNEKLFF.

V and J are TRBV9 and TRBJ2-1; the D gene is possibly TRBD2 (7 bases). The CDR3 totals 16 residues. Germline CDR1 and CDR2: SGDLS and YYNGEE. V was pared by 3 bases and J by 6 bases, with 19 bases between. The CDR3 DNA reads TGTGCCAGCAGCGAGAGGGGGGGGCAGGTTGGCAATGAGCAGTTCTTC. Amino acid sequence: CASSERGGQVGNEQFF.

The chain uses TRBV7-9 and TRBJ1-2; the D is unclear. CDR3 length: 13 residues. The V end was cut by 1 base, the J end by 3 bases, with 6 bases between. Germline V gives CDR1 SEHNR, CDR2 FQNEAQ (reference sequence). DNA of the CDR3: TGTGCCAGCAGCTTAGAGAGGGACTATGGCTACACCTTC. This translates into CASSLERDYGYTF. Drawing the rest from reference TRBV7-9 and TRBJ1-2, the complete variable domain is DTGVSQNPRHKITKRGQNVTFRCDPISEHNRLYWYRQTLGQGPEFLTYFQNEAQLEKSRLLSDRFSAERPKGSFSTLEIQRTEQGDSAMYLCASSLERDYGYTFGSGTRLTVV.

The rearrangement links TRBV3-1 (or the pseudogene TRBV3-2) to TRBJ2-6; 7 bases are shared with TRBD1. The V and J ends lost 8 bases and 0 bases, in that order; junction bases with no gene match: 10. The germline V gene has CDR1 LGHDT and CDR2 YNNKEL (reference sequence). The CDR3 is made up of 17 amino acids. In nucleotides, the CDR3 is TGTGCCAGCGGGGGACAGACCCTAATCTCTGGGGCCAACGTCCTGACTTTC. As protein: CASGGQTLISGANVLTF.

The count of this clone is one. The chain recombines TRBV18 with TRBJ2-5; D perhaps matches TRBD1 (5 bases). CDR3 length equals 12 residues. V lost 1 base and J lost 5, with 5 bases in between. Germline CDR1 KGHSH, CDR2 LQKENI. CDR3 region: CASSPQGETQYF. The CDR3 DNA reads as TGTGCCAGCTCACCACAGGGGGAGACCCAGTACTTC.

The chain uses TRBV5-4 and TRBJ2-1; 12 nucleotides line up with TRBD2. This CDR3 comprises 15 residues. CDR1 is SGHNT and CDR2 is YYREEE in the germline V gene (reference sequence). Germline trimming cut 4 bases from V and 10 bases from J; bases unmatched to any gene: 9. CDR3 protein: CASSSRTSGVVEQFF. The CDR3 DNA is TGTGCCAGCAGCAGCCGGACTAGCGGGGTCGTCGAGCAGTTCTTC.

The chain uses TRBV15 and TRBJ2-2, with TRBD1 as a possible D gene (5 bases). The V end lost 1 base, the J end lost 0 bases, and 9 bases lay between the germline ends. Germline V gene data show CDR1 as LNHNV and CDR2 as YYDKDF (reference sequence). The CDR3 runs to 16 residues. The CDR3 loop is CATSRGGHPNTGELFF. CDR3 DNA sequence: TGTGCCACCAGCAGAGGTGGACATCCGAACACCGGGGAGCTGTTTTTT.

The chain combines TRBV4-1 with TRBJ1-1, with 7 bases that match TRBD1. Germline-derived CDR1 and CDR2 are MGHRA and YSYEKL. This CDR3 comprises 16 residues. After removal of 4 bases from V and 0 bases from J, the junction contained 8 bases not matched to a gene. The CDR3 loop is CASSPIDRDMNTEAFF. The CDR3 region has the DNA TGCGCCAGCAGCCCTATCGACAGGGACATGAACACTGAAGCTTTCTTT.

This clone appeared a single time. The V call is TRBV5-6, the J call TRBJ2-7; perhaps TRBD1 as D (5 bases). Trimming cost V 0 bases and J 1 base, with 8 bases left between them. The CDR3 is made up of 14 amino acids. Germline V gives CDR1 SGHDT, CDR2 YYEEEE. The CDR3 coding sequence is TGTGCCAGCAGCTTGGTTGACAGTTCCTACGAGCAGTACTTC. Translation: CASSLVDSSYEQYF.

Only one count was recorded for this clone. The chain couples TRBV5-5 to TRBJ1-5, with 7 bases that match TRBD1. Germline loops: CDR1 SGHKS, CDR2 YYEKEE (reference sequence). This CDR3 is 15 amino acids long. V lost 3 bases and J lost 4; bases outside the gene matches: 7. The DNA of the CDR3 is TGTGCCAGCAGCTCGGAGACAGGGATAAATCAGCCCCAGCATTTT. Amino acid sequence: CASSSETGINQPQHF.

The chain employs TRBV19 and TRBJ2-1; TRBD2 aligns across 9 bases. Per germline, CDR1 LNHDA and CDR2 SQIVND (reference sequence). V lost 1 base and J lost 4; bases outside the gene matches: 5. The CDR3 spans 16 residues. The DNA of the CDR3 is TGTGCCAGTAGTATAGTGGCTAGCGGGACATACAATGAGCAGTTCTTC. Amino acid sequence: CASSIVASGTYNEQFF. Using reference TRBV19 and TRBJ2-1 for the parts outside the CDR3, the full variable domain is DGGITQSPKYLFRKEGQNVTLSCEQNLNHDAMYWYRQDPGQGLRLIYYSQIVNDFQKGDIAEGYSVSREKKESFPLTVTSAQKNPTAFYLCASSIVASGTYNEQFFGPGTRLTVL.

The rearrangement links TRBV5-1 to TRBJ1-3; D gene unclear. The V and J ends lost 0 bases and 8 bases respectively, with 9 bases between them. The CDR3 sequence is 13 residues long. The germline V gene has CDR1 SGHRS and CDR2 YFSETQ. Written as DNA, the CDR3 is TGCGCCAGCAGCTTGGCCGGGGAGGACACCATATATTTT. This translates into CASSLAGEDTIYF.

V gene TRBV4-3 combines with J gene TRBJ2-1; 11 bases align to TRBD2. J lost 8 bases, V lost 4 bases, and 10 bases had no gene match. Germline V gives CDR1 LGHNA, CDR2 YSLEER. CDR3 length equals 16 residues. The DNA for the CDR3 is TGCGCCAGCAGCCGAAAAACTAGCGGGAGTGTCGATGAGCAGTTCTTC. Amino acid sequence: CASSRKTSGSVDEQFF.

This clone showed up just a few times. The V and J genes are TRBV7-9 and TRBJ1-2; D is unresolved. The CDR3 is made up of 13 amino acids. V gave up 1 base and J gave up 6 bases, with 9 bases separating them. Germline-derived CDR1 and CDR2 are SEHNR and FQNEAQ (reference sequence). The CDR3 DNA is TGTGCCAGCAGCTTAGTACAGTTAGATGGCTACACCTTC. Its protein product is CASSLVQLDGYTF.

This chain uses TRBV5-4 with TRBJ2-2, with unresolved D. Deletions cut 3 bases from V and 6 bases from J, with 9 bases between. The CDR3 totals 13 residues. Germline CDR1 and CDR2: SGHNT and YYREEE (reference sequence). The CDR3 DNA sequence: TGTGCCAGCAGCTCACGGTCGCCCGGGGAGCTGTTTTTT. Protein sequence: CASSSRSPGELFF.

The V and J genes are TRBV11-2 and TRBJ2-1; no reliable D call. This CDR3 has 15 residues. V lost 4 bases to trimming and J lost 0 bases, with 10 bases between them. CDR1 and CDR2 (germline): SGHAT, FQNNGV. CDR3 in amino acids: CASSSLASSYNEQFF. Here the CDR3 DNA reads TGTGCCAGCAGCTCCTTAGCCAGCTCCTACAATGAGCAGTTCTTC.

CDR3 sequence (DNA): TGCGCCAGCAGCCACAGGGCATCCCACGAGCAGTACTTC. It codes for CASSHRASHEQYF. The chain carries TRBV5-1 and TRBJ2-7, with D perhaps matching TRBD1 (6 bases). The length of the CDR3 is 13 residues. Germline CDR1 reads SGHRS; CDR2 reads YFSETQ. V gave up 4 bases and J gave up 5 bases, with 13 bases separating them.

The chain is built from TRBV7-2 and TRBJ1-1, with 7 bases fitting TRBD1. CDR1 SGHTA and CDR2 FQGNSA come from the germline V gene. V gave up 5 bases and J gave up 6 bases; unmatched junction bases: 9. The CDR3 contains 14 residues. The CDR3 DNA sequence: TGTGCCAGCAGCAGGGGACAGAGATGGCCTGAAGCTTTCTTT. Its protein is CASSRGQRWPEAFF. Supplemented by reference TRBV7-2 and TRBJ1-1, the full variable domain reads GAGVSQSPSNKVTEKGKDVELRCDPISGHTALYWYRQSLGQGLEFLIYFQGNSAPDKSGLPSDRFSAERTGGSVSTLTIQRTQQEDSAVYLCASSRGQRWPEAFFGQGTRLTVV.

The CDR3 coding sequence is TGTGCCACCAGCAGAGATCGGGGTCAGATTGAGCAGTTCTTC. This codes for CATSRDRGQIEQFF. This chain joins TRBV15 and TRBJ2-1; a possible D gene is TRBD2 (5 bases). Germline V gene lookup returns CDR1 LNHNV and CDR2 YYDKDF (reference sequence). V lost 0 bases to trimming and J lost 9 bases, with 12 bases between them. The CDR3 totals 14 residues.

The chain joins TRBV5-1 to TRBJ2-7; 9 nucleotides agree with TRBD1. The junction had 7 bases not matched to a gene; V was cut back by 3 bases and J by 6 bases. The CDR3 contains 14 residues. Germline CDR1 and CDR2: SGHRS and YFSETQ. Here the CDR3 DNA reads TGCGCCAGCAGCTCTCGGGACAGGGTTTCCGAGCAGTACTTC. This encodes CASSSRDRVSEQYF.

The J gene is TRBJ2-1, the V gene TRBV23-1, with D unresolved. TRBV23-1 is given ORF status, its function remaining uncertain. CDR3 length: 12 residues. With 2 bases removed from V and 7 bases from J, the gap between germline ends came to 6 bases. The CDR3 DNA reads TGCGCCAGCAGTCAACCCCCTAATGAGCAGTTCTTC. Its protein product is CASSQPPNEQFF.

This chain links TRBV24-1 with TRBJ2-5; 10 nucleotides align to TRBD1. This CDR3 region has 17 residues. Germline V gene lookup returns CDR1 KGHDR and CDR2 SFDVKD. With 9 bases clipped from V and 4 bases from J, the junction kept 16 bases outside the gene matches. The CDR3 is CATARRGQGTYPETQYF. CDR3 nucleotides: TGTGCCACCGCCCGGAGGGGACAGGGGACCTACCCAGAGACCCAGTACTTC.

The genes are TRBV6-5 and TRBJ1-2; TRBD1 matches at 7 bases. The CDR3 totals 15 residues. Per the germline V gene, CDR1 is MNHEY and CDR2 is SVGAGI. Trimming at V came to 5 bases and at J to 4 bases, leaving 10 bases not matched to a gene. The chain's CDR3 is CASSKGGQTLYGYTF. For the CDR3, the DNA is TGTGCCAGCAGTAAGGGGGGACAGACCCTCTATGGCTACACCTTC.